The next 15 T cell receptor beta chains were all read from a single sample in a study of Graves' ophthalmopathy and Graves' hyperthyroidism (dated by TCRdb to 2016 to 2018). These reads were obtained on an Illumina HiSeq 2000. For repertoire sequencing, TCR beta CDR3 regions were amplified from RNA transcripts. The first round was an RT-PCR using HTBI primers with the Qiagen OneStep RT-PCR kit, and this first round was followed by a second-round multiplex PCR, then size selection and purification. TCRdb applied fastp at Q25 and MiXCR to the public reads, then kept only in-frame beta chains. Rows with one shared CDR3 protein collapse into an entry with the most common genes and DNA. The sample has 150,000 to 200,000 distinct CDR3 sequences on record, over 35% of them singletons. The ten largest clones take up roughly 5.8% of the sample. Sequenced sample: peripheral blood. All receptors come from a woman aged 40 to 50 with Graves' ophthalmopathy. Donor details come from another sample of the same person, matched by shared clones.

This clonotype was observed at least ten times. V gene TRBV19 combines with J gene TRBJ1-5, with no clear D. With 7 bases removed from V and 4 bases from J, the gap between germline ends came to 17 bases. The germline gives CDR1 LNHDA, CDR2 SQIVND (reference sequence). This CDR3 has 15 amino acids. CDR3 bases: TGTGCCAGTACCACTCAAAGCGGGCTGAATCAGCCCCAGCATTTT. Translating it yields CASTTQSGLNQPQHF.

J is TRBJ1-2 and V is TRBV12-3 or TRBV12-4; D unclear. The length of the CDR3 is 14 residues. The germline V and J ends were trimmed by 4 bases and 6 bases, with 15 bases remaining between them. CDR3 DNA sequence: TGTGCCAGCAGTTACGGGTCTCCCCCGGATGGCTACACCTTC. Its translation is CASSYGSPPDGYTF.

This clonotype was observed many times. The chain is built from TRBV2 and TRBJ2-2; D may be TRBD2 (6 bases). CDR3 length: 14 residues. Trimming left V 6 bases short and J 8 bases short, with 16 bases between. The germline gives CDR1 SNHLY, CDR2 FYNNEI. In DNA, the CDR3 is TGTGCCAGCAGCCAAAACGCGGGATGGGGGGAGCTGTTTTTT. Its protein is CASSQNAGWGELFF.

The chain has TRBV19 and TRBJ2-7; TRBD2 aligns across 7 bases. Germline assignment: CDR1 LNHDA and CDR2 SQIVND (reference sequence). The CDR3 loop spans 13 amino acids. The trim removed 5 bases at V and 3 bases at J, leaving 4 bases unmatched. The CDR3 bases are TGTGCCAGTAGTCAGCTAGCGGACTACGAGCAGTACTTC. Protein product: CASSQLADYEQYF.

This clonotype was picked up many times. The rearrangement joins TRBV3-1 to TRBJ2-5; TRBD2 matches 7 bases. The germline V gene encodes CDR1 LGHDT and CDR2 YNNKEL (reference sequence). The CDR3 loop spans 15 amino acids. With V trimmed by 4 bases and J by 1 base, 6 bases remained unmatched. DNA for the CDR3: TGTGCCAGCAGCCGAGCGGGAAACTTCCAAGAGACCCAGTACTTC. It yields the protein CASSRAGNFQETQYF.

The chain couples TRBV6-1 to TRBJ2-7; D gene ambiguous. In germline, CDR1 is MNHNS, CDR2 SASEGT. The CDR3 covers 15 residues. Trimming stripped 8 bases from V and 3 bases from J, with 20 bases between. CDR3 residues: CASWPGRLNSYEQYF. The CDR3 DNA is TGTGCCAGCTGGCCTGGTAGGCTAAACAGCTACGAGCAGTACTTC.

This clonotype was seen at least ten times. The rearrangement links TRBV19 to TRBJ1-1; 8 bases match TRBD1. Germline CDR1 is LNHDA and CDR2 is SQIVND (reference sequence). V was pared by 5 bases and J by 6 bases, with 11 bases of the junction left unmatched. There are 15 residues in the CDR3. CDR3 residues: CASSRPRGLEAEAFF. The CDR3 nucleotides read TGTGCCAGTAGTCGCCCCAGGGGGCTCGAAGCTGAAGCTTTCTTT.

The gene calls are TRBV13 and TRBJ2-2; TRBD1 matches at 7 bases. V was clipped by 5 bases and J by 4 bases; unmatched bases: 25. CDR3 size: 21 residues. Germline assignment: CDR1 PRHDT and CDR2 FYEKMQ (reference sequence). The CDR3 bases are TGTGCCAGCAGCCCCTCCCCGCGAGACAGGGTATTTTCCACACCCACCGGGGAGCTGTTTTTT. It specifies CASSPSPRDRVFSTPTGELFF.

This clonotype was detected ten times or more. The chain carries TRBV24-1 and TRBJ2-6, with D uncertain. Germline V gene lookup returns CDR1 KGHDR and CDR2 SFDVKD. Between the trimmed V and J ends, which lost 9 bases and 0 bases, there was a span of 11 bases. This CDR3 is built from 15 residues. The CDR3 nucleotides are TGTGCCACCGCTCGGGCAGGCTCTGGGGCCAACGTCCTGACTTTC. It translates to CATARAGSGANVLTF.

The chain recombines TRBV19 with TRBJ2-7, with a weak D call TRBD2 (5 bases). Germline values: CDR1 LNHDA, CDR2 SQIVND (reference sequence). This CDR3 spans 14 amino acids. Trimming took 8 bases from V and 7 from J, leaving 21 bases between them. CDR3 in DNA: TGTGCCAGTCAGCCGGGAATCGGAGCTGGTGAGCAGTACTTC. Its translation is CASQPGIGAGEQYF. Supplemented by reference TRBV19 and TRBJ2-7, the full variable domain reads DGGITQSPKYLFRKEGQNVTLSCEQNLNHDAMYWYRQDPGQGLRLIYYSQIVNDFQKGDIAEGYSVSREKKESFPLTVTSAQKNPTAFYLCASQPGIGAGEQYFGPGTRLTVT.

This clonotype was seen many times. The V gene is TRBV24-1, the J gene TRBJ2-7; TRBD2 agrees at 7 bases. Per germline, CDR1 KGHDR and CDR2 SFDVKD. V trimming: 2 bases; J trimming: 2 bases; junction bases outside the gene matches: 2. The CDR3 has 14 amino acids. CDR3 DNA sequence: TGTGCCACCAGTGATTCGAGCGGGACCTACGAGCAGTACTTC. Its protein is CATSDSSGTYEQYF.

This clonotype was observed many times. The V call is TRBV12-3 or TRBV12-4, the J call TRBJ2-1; TRBD1 aligns across 12 bases. J was trimmed by 9 bases and V by 7 bases; bases with no gene match: 10. CDR3 length equals 15 residues. CDR3 DNA sequence: TGTGCCAGCAACCCGGGACAGGGGGCGTACGGTGAGCAGTTCTTC. This sequence encodes CASNPGQGAYGEQFF.

The chain has TRBV7-8 and TRBJ2-5; the match to TRBD2 covers 7 bases. CDR1 and CDR2 (germline): SGHVS, FQNEAQ. The CDR3 has 14 residues. Trimming at V came to 5 bases and at J to 6 bases, leaving 9 bases not matched to a gene. The DNA of the CDR3 is TGTGCCAGCAGCCTCGGCGGGAGCGGAAAGACCCAGTACTTC. Protein product: CASSLGGSGKTQYF.

This clonotype was counted ten times or more. This rearrangement joins TRBV12-3 or TRBV12-4 to TRBJ1-1, with TRBD1 as a possible D gene (5 bases). CDR3 size: 14 residues. Trimming cost V 2 bases and J 7 bases, with 14 bases left between them. The CDR3 protein is CASSLYKEGVEAFF. The DNA of the CDR3 is TGTGCCAGCAGTTTATATAAAGAAGGGGTTGAAGCTTTCTTT.

This clonotype showed up many times. As DNA, the CDR3 is TGTGCCAGCAGGCTGGGAGGAACAATAAATCAGCCCCAGCATTTT. It yields the protein CASRLGGTINQPQHF. V gene TRBV28 combines with J gene TRBJ1-5; D is unresolved. V lost 6 bases and J lost 4, with 16 bases in between. CDR3 length: 15 residues. Germline CDR1 MDHEN, CDR2 SYDVKM. Looking up the rest from reference TRBV28 and TRBJ1-5 gives the full variable domain: DVKVTQSSRYLVKRTGEKVFLECVQDMDHENMFWYRQDPGLGLRLIYFSYDVKMKEKGDIPEGYSVSREKKERFSLILESASTNQTSMYLCASRLGGTINQPQHFGDGTRLSIL.